The present T cell receptor (beta chain) was sequenced within a study of monozygotic twins with inflammatory bowel disease. Findings of the study overall: T cell subtypes were not distinguishable in this analysis. Perhaps reflecting limited power, concordant and discordant twins did not differ in repertoire similarity. Other individuals had fewer clonotypes in common with IBD patients than with healthy twins, especially with disease activity.

Concerning this clonotype itself: Its target is unknown.

PCR of TCRalpha and TCRbeta cDNA was nested, with two rounds of 16 and 9 cycles. Reprocessing the 5' RACE reads, TCRdb reports a single entry for every CDR3 protein and omits DNA. This sample's table reports roughly 160,000 distinct CDR3 sequences. The sequence derives from a human donor with ulcerative colitis or Crohn's disease, or a healthy co-twin of an affected twin (not recorded which). The material sequenced was blood.

The chain's CDR3 is CSASLAGGAYEQYF. The V gene is TRBV20-1, the J gene TRBJ2-7; TCRdb's D call of TRBD2 is untestable without DNA. Germline V lookup: CDR1 DFQATT, CDR2 SNEGSKA (reference sequence). The CDR3 extends over 14 amino acids.